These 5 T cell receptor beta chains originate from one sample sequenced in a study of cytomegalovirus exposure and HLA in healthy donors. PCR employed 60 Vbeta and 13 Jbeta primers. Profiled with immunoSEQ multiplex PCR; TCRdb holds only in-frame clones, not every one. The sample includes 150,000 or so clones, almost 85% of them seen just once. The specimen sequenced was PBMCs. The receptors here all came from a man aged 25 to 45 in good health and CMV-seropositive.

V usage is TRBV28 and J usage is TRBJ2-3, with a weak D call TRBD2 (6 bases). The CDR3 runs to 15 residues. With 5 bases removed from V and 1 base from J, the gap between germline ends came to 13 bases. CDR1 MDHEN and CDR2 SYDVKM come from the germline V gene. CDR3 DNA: TGTGCCAGCAGTCCCCCGGAGGGCGGCACAGATACGCAGTATTTT. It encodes CASSPPEGGTDTQYF.

The CDR3 sequence is CASSTGTSGSHNEQFF. In DNA form, the CDR3 reads TGTGCCAGCAGTACCGGGACTAGCGGGAGCCACAATGAGCAGTTCTTC. V usage is TRBV28 and J usage is TRBJ2-1; 14 bases match TRBD2. J lost 5 bases, V lost 5 bases, and 5 bases had no gene match. CDR1 and CDR2 (germline): MDHEN, SYDVKM. The CDR3 contains 16 residues.

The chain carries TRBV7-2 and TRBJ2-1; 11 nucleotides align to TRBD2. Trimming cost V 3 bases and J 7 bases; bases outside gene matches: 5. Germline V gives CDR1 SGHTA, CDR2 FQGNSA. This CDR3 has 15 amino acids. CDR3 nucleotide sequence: TGTGCCAGCAGCTTTACTAGCGGGGGTCATAATGAGCAGTTCTTC. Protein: CASSFTSGGHNEQFF.

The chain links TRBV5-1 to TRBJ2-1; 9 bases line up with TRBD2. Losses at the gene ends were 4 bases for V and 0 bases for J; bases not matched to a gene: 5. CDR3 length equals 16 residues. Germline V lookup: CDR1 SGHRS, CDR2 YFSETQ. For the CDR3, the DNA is TGCGCCAGCAGCCTTAGCGGGGGTCGCTCCTACAATGAGCAGTTCTTC. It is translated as CASSLSGGRSYNEQFF.

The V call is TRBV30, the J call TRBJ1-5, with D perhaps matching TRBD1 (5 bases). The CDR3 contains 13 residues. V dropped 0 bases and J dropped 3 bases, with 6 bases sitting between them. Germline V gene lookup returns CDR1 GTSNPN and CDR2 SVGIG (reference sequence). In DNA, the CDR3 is TGTGCCTGGAGTGTTGGGGCCAATCAGCCCCAGCATTTT. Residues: CAWSVGANQPQHF.